The clone carrying this T cell receptor (beta chain) appeared many times. The antigen is unknown. This sample is part of a study of regulatory T cells in long-lasting Graves disease. With iRepertoire HTBI primers and Arm-PCR of CDR3 regions, TCR beta libraries were built. Using its own MiXCR run on the multiplex PCR reads, TCRdb lists one record per CDR3 protein. Of over 450,000 distinct CDR3 sequences in the sample, 12% are singletons; the top ten hold roughly 8.2%. Time point of the sample: newly diagnosed GD, antithyroid drugs for less than 3 months. From RNA extracted from PBMCs, the TCR library was made. Study-wide points: Persistent disease exhibited a predilection for TRBV28, TRBJ1-2 and TRBJ2-5.

CDR1 and CDR2 (germline): SGHAT, FQNNGV. CDR3 size: 16 residues. V lost 6 bases and J 2 bases, leaving 17 bases between the germline ends. This sample was shared with a second study, whose subject was T cells in Graves' hyperthyroidism and ophthalmopathy. From that second work: These patients, aged 18 to 65, had recently diagnosed hyperthyroidism lasting under 2 months.

The clonotype comes from a woman in her 30s with Graves disease. Material: peripheral blood mononuclear cells (PBMCs), obtained at new diagnosis, from a patient treated with antithyroid drugs. The chain joins TRBV11-2 to TRBJ1-3; possibly TRBD1 for D (5 bases). The CDR3 region is CASSPYGGIAGNTIYF. For the CDR3, the DNA is TGTGCCAGCAGTCCCTACGGGGGAATTGCTGGAAACACCATATATTTT.